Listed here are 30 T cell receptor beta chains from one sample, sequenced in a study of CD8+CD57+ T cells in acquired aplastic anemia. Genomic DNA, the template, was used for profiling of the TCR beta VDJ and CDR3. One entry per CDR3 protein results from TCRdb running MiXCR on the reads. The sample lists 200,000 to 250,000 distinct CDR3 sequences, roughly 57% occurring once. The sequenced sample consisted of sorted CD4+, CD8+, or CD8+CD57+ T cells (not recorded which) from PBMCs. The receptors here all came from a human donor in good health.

DNA for the CDR3: TGCGCCAGCAGCTTAGGGAATCGGGGTCAGCCCCAGCATTTT. Translation gives CASSLGNRGQPQHF. V usage is TRBV5-1 and J usage is TRBJ1-5, with D unclear. The CDR3 sequence is 14 residues long. Looked up from germline, CDR1 is SGHRS and CDR2 is YFSETQ. Trimming took off 2 bases at V and 6 bases at J, with 12 bases between the two ends. Full variable domain (remainder filled in from reference TRBV5-1 and TRBJ1-5): KAGVTQTPRYLIKTRGQQVTLSCSPISGHRSVSWYQQTPGQGLQFLFEYFSETQRNKGNFPGRFSGRQFSNSRSEMNVSTLELGDSALYLCASSLGNRGQPQHFGDGTRLSIL.

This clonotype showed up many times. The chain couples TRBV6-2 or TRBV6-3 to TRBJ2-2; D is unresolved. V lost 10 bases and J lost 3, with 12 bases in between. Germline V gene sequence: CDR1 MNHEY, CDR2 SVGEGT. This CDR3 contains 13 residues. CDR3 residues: CATSVMDTGELFF. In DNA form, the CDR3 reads TGTGCCACCTCAGTTATGGACACCGGGGAGCTGTTTTTT.

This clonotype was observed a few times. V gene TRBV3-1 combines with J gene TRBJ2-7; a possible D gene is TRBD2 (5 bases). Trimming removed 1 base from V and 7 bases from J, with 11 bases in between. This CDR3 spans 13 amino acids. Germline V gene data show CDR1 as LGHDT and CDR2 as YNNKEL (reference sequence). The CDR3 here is CASSQATRDEQYF. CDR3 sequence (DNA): TGTGCCAGCAGCCAAGCTACACGGGATGAGCAGTACTTC.

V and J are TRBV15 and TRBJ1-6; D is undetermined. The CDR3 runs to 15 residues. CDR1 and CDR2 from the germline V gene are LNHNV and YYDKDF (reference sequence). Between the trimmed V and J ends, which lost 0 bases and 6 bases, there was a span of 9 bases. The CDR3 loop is CATSREGNSNSPLHF. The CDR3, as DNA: TGTGCCACCAGCAGAGAGGGGAACAGTAATTCACCCCTCCACTTT.

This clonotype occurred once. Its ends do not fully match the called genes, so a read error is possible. Here the CDR3 DNA reads TGTGCCAGCAGCTTTCTCTCCGGGGACTTC. As protein: CASSFLSGDF. The chain links TRBV7-6 to TRBJ2-7; perhaps TRBD2 as D (5 bases). From germline, CDR1 is SGHVS and CDR2 FNYEAQ. CDR3 length equals 10 residues.

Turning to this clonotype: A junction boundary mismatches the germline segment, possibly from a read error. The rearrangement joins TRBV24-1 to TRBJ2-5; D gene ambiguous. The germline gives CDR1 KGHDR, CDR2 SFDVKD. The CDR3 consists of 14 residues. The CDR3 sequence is CATSDPASQEAQYF. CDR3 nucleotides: TGTGCCACCAGTGATCCGGCTTCCCAAGAGGCCCAGTACTTC.

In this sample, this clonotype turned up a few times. CDR3 nucleotide sequence: TGTGCCAGCAGTGAGGGACTAAAGGGATTGGACACCGGGGAGCTGTTTTTT. Its translation is CASSEGLKGLDTGELFF. The chain uses TRBV2 and TRBJ2-2, with 7 bases lining up with TRBD2. With V trimmed by 3 bases and J by 3 bases, 10 bases remained unmatched. The CDR3 is made up of 17 amino acids. The germline V gene encodes CDR1 SNHLY and CDR2 FYNNEI.

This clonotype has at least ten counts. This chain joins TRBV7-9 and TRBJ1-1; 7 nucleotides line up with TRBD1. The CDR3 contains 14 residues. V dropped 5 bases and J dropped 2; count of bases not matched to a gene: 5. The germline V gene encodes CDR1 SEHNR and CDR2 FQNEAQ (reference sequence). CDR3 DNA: TGTGCCAGCAGCCTGGGACAGCTAAACACTGAAGCTTTCTTT. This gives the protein CASSLGQLNTEAFF.

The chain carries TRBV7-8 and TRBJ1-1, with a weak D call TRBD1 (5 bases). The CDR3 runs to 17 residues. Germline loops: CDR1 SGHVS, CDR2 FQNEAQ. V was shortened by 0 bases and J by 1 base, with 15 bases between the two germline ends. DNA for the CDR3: TGTGCCAGCAGCTTAGCCCTGGTCCCCAGGGAGAACACTGAAGCTTTCTTT. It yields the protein CASSLALVPRENTEAFF.

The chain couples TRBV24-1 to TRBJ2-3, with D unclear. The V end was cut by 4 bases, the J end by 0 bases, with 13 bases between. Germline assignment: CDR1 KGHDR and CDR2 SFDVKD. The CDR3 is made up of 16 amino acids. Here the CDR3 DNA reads TGTGCCACCAGTGAGTCCCAGCCTTCTAGCACAGATACGCAGTATTTT. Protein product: CATSESQPSSTDTQYF.

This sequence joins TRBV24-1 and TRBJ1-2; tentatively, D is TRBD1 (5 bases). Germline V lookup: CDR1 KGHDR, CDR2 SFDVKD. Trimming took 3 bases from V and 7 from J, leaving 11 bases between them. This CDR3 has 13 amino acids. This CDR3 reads CATSDHQGRGYTF. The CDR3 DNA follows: TGTGCCACCAGTGATCACCAGGGTCGTGGCTACACCTTC.

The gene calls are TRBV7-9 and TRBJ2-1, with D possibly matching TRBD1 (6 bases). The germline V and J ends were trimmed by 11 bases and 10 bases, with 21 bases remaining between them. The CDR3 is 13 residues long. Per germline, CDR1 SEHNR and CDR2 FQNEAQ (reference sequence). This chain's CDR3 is CAGGPDGIGEQFF. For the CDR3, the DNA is TGTGCCGGGGGCCCAGACGGTATCGGGGAGCAGTTCTTC.

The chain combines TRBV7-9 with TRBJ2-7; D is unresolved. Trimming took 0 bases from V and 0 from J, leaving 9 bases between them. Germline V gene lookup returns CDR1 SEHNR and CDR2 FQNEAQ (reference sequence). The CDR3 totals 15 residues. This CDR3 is CASSLADTYSYEQYF. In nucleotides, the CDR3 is TGTGCCAGCAGCTTAGCAGATACTTACTCCTACGAGCAGTACTTC.

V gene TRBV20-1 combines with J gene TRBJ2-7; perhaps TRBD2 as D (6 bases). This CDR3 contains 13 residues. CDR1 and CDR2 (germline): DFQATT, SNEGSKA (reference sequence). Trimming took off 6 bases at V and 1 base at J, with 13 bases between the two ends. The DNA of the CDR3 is TGCAGTGCGGATACTAGCAATTCCTACGAGCAGTACTTC. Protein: CSADTSNSYEQYF.

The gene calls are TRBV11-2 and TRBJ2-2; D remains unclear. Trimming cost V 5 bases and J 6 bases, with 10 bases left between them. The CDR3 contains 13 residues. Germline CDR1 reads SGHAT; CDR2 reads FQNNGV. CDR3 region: CASSPIWAGELFF. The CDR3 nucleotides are TGTGCCAGCAGCCCCATCTGGGCCGGGGAGCTGTTTTTT.

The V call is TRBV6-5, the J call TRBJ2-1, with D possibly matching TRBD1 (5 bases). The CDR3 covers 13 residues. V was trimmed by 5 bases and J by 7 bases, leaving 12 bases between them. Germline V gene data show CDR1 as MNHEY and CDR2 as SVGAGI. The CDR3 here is CASSDAGLNEQFF. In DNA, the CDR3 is TGTGCCAGCAGTGACGCAGGGCTAAATGAGCAGTTCTTC.

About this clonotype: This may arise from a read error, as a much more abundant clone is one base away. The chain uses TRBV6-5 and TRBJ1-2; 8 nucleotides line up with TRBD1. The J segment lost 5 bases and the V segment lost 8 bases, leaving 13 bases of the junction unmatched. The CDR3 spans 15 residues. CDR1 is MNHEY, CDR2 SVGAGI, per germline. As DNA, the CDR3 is TGTGCCAGCGGGGGACAGGACCATTATGGATATGGCTACACCTTC. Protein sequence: CASGGQDHYGYGYTF.

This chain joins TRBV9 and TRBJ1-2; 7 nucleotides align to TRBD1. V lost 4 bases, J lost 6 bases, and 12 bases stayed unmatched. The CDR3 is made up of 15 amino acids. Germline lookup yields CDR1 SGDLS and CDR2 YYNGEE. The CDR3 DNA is TGTGCCAGCAGCACGGACACAACAAGGGGGCATGGCTACACCTTC. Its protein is CASSTDTTRGHGYTF. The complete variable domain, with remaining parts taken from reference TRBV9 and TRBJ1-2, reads DSGVTQTPKHLITATGQRVTLRCSPRSGDLSVYWYQQSLDQGLQFLIQYYNGEERAKGNILERFSAQQFPDLHSELNLSSLELGDSALYFCASSTDTTRGHGYTFGSGTRLTVV.

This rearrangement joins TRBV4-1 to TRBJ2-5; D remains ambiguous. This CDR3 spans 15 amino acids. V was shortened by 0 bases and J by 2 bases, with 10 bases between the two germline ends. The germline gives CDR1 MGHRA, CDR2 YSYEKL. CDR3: CASSQDSTDQETQYF. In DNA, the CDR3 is TGCGCCAGCAGCCAAGACAGCACAGATCAAGAGACCCAGTACTTC.

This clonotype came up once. The CDR3 DNA sequence: TGTGCCAGTAGTATGATACCGGGACTCTCTTATGGCTACACCTTC. Translated: CASSMIPGLSYGYTF. The chain is built from TRBV19 and TRBJ1-2, with a tentative D call TRBD1 (5 bases). Germline V CDR1 and CDR2: LNHDA, SQIVND (reference sequence). The CDR3 covers 15 residues. V lost 3 bases and J lost 5, with 16 bases in between. Variable domain in full (rest from reference TRBV19 and TRBJ1-2): DGGITQSPKYLFRKEGQNVTLSCEQNLNHDAMYWYRQDPGQGLRLIYYSQIVNDFQKGDIAEGYSVSREKKESFPLTVTSAQKNPTAFYLCASSMIPGLSYGYTFGSGTRLTVV.

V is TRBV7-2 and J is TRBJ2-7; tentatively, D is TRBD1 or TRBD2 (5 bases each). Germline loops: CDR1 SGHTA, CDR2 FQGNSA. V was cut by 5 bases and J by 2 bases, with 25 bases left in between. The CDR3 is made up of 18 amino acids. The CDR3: CASSQGLGLAGFAYEQYF. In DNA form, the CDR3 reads TGTGCCAGCAGCCAAGGTTTGGGGCTAGCAGGTTTTGCCTACGAGCAGTACTTC.

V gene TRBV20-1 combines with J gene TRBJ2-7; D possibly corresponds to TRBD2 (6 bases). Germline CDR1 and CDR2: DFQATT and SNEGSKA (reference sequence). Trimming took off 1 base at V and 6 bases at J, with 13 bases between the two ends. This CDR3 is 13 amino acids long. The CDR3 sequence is CSARVPGGVEQYF. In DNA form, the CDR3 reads TGCAGTGCTAGAGTACCCGGAGGGGTCGAGCAGTACTTC.

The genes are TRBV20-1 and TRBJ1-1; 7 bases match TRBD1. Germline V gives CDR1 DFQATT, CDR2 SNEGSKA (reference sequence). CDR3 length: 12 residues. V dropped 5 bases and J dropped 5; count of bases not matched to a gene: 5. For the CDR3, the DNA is TGCAGTGCTGGGGGACAGCTTACTGAAGCTTTCTTT. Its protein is CSAGGQLTEAFF.

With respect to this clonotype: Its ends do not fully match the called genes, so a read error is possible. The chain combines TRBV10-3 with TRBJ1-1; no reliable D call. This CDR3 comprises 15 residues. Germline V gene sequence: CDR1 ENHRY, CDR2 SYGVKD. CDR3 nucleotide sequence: TGTGCCATCAGTGCCCGGGAAACCATGGTCACTGGAGCTTTCTTT. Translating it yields CAISARETMVTGAFF.

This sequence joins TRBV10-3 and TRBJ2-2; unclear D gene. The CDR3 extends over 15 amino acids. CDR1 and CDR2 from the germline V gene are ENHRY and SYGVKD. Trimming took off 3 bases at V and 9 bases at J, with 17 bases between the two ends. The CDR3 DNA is TGTGCCATCAGTGACGCAGGCTACCTTTCTAGGGAGCTGTTTTTT. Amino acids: CAISDAGYLSRELFF.

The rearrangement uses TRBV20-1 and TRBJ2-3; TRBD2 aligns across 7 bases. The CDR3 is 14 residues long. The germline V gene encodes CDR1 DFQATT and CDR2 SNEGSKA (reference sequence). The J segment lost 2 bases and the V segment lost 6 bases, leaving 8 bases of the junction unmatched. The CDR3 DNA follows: TGCAGTGCCCCTGGGGGGGAGATCACAGATACGCAGTATTTT. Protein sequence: CSAPGGEITDTQYF.

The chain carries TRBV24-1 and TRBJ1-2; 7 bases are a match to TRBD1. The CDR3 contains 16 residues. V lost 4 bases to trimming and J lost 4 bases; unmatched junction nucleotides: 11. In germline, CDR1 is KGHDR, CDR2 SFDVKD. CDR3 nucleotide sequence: TGTGCCACCAGTGACCCAAAGGAGGGGGCGGGCTATGGCTACACCTTC. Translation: CATSDPKEGAGYGYTF.

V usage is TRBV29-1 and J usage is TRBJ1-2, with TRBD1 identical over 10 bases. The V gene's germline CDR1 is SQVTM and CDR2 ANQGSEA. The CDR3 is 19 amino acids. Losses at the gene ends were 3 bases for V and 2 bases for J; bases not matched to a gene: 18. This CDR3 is CSVDATGGSRSAPNYGYTF. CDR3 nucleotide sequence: TGCAGCGTTGATGCGACAGGGGGCAGTCGTTCGGCCCCCAACTATGGCTACACCTTC.

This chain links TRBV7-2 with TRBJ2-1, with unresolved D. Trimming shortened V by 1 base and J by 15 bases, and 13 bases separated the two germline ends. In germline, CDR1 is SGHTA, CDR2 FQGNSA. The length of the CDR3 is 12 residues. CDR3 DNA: TGTGCCAGCAGCTTAGTCACTCTAAGGTGGTTCTTC. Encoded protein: CASSLVTLRWFF.

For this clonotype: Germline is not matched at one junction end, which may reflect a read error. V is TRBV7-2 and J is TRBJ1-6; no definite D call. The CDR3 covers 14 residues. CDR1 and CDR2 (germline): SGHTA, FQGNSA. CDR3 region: CASSFMYVGSPLHF. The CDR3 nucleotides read TGCGCCAGCAGCTTCATGTACGTCGGCTCACCCCTCCACTTT. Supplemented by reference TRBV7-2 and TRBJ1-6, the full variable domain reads GAGVSQSPSNKVTEKGKDVELRCDPISGHTALYWYRQSLGQGLEFLIYFQGNSAPDKSGLPSDRFSAERTGGSVSTLTIQRTQQEDSAVYLCASSFMYVGSPLHFGNGTRLTVT.